Reported below is one T cell receptor (beta chain). Its antigen is undetermined. The CDR3 spans 14 residues. V lost 5 bases to trimming and J lost 6 bases; unmatched junction nucleotides: 6. Looked up from germline, CDR1 is MNHEY and CDR2 is SMNVEV (reference sequence). Researchers ran the PCR with 60 Vbeta and 13 Jbeta primers. TCRdb's copy holds only in-frame clones and misses some; the assay was immunoSEQ multiplex PCR. The table includes about 190,000 clones, roughly 79% detected once. The sample belongs to a study of cytomegalovirus exposure and HLA in healthy donors. Study information: As an earlier analysis found, 180 million or so T cells yielded about 100 million unique TCR beta sequences. Study-level findings and limits: The authors listed 150 to 200 TCR beta chains as cytomegalovirus-associated.

V gene TRBV27 combines with J gene TRBJ2-2; 7 bases agree with TRBD1. Specimen: PBMCs. This TCR was recovered from a young woman in good health and CMV-seronegative. CDR3 coding DNA: TGTGCCAGCAGTCTAATACAGGGGCCCGGGGAGCTGTTTTTT. Its protein product is CASSLIQGPGELFF.